This TCR beta chain stems from a study of cytomegalovirus exposure and HLA in healthy donors. General observations from the study: According to the study, 160 or so TCR beta chains were cytomegalovirus-associated.

Notes on this clone: The antigen is not known.

The PCR was carried out with 60 Vbeta primers and 13 Jbeta primers. Only in-frame clones appear in the TCRdb table, and some are missing; sequencing was by immunoSEQ multiplex PCR. This table has roughly 150,000 clones, approximately 78% appearing once. CDR3 length equals 16 residues. Germline V gene lookup returns CDR1 MNHEY and CDR2 SMNVEV (reference sequence). The V and J ends lost 6 bases and 1 base respectively, with 18 bases between them. J is TRBJ1-2 and V is TRBV27; no clear D gene. Material for sequencing was PBMCs. This clonotype was sampled from a girl aged 2 to 9 in good health and CMV-seropositive. For the CDR3, the DNA is TGTGCCAGCAGCCCCCGAGTTACGAGTTATAACTATGGCTACACCTTC. The encoded protein is CASSPRVTSYNYGYTF.